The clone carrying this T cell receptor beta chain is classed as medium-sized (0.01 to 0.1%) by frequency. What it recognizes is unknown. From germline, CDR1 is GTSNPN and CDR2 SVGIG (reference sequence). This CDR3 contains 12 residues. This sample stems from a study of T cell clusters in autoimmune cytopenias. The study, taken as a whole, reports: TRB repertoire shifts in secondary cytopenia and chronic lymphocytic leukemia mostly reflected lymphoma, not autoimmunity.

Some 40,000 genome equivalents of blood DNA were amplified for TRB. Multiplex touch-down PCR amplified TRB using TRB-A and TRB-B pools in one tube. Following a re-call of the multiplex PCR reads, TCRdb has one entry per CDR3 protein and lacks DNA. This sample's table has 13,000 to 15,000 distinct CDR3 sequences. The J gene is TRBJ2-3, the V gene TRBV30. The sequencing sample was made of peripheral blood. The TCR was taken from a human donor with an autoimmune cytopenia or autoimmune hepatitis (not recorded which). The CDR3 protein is CAWTGSTDTQYF.